The 24 T cell receptor beta chains below were found in one sample sequenced in a study of blood T cell repertoires in COVID-19. Sequencing used immunoSEQ multiplex PCR; TCRdb keeps in-frame clones, though not all of them. The sample lists over 150,000 clones; around 85% were seen once. The sample comprised peripheral blood. Receptor source: a man aged 60-69 years with COVID-19, enrolled during active disease.

In its sample, this clone was seen once. J is TRBJ2-1 and V is TRBV14, with TRBD2 matching over 10 bases. The CDR3 runs 17 residues. Germline V gene data show CDR1 as SGHDN and CDR2 as FVKESK. With 3 bases clipped from V and 6 bases from J, the junction kept 11 bases outside the gene matches. The chain's CDR3 is CASSHAVAGGYFNEQFF. Written as DNA, the CDR3 is TGTGCCAGCAGCCACGCGGTAGCGGGAGGATATTTCAATGAGCAGTTCTTC.

In this sample, this clone turned up once. The chain uses TRBV5-4 and TRBJ2-7; D possibly corresponds to TRBD1 (6 bases). Germline-derived CDR1 and CDR2 are SGHNT and YYREEE (reference sequence). Between the trimmed V and J ends, which lost 3 bases and 2 bases, there was a span of 12 bases. The CDR3 is 14 residues long. The CDR3 region is CASSSGQQTYEQYF. CDR3 DNA: TGTGCCAGCAGCTCCGGACAGCAAACCTACGAGCAGTACTTC.

This clone was seen more than once but under ten times. The germline gene is not matched at one end of the junction; a read error may be the cause. The chain joins TRBV2 to TRBJ1-5, with D possibly being TRBD1 (5 bases). The CDR3 runs 20 residues. Germline loops: CDR1 SNHLY, CDR2 FYNNEI. The DNA of the CDR3 is TGTGCCAGCAGGGAAGGGGCCACTGTTACTCCCTATTATAGCAATCAGCCCCAGCATTTT. Its protein product is CASREGATVTPYYSNQPQHF.

This clone has just a few counts. The genes are TRBV28 and TRBJ1-5; no clear D gene. V was shortened by 3 bases and J by 2 bases, with 8 bases between the two germline ends. The CDR3 runs to 14 residues. Germline lookup yields CDR1 MDHEN and CDR2 SYDVKM. The DNA for the CDR3 is TGTGCCAGCAGTTTGTTCTATGGCAATCAGCCCCAGCATTTT. Amino acids: CASSLFYGNQPQHF.

CDR3 loop: CASSLKQGVGPQHF. DNA for the CDR3: TGTGCCAGCAGCCTCAAACAGGGGGTTGGCCCCCAGCATTTT. V usage is TRBV7-9 and J usage is TRBJ1-5, with 8 bases identical to TRBD1. Germline V lookup: CDR1 SEHNR, CDR2 FQNEAQ (reference sequence). This CDR3 is 14 amino acids long. V lost 5 bases and J lost 10; bases outside the gene matches: 10.

The genes are TRBV5-6 and TRBJ2-4; a possible D gene is TRBD2 (5 bases). In germline, CDR1 is SGHDT, CDR2 YYEEEE. V was trimmed by 4 bases and J by 0 bases, leaving 11 bases between them. The CDR3 runs 15 residues. CDR3 DNA: TGTGCCAGCAGCACCCGGGAAGAAGCCAAAAACATTCAGTACTTC. It specifies CASSTREEAKNIQYF.

The chain has TRBV7-2 and TRBJ2-7; weak D call: TRBD1 (5 bases). Germline CDR1 is SGHTA and CDR2 is FQGNSA. Deletions cut 5 bases from V and 2 bases from J, with 13 bases between. This CDR3 has 14 residues. The chain's CDR3 is CASSPMAGTYEQYF. CDR3 bases: TGTGCCAGCAGCCCCATGGCAGGGACCTACGAGCAGTACTTC. The full variable domain, completed using reference TRBV7-2 and TRBJ2-7, is GAGVSQSPSNKVTEKGKDVELRCDPISGHTALYWYRQSLGQGLEFLIYFQGNSAPDKSGLPSDRFSAERTGGSVSTLTIQRTQQEDSAVYLCASSPMAGTYEQYFGPGTRLTVT.

This clone was picked up one time. The rearrangement links TRBV12-5 to TRBJ2-1; 13 bases are shared with TRBD2. Germline lookup yields CDR1 LGHNT and CDR2 FRNRAP. J lost 5 bases, V lost 5 bases, and 3 bases had no gene match. This CDR3 comprises 15 residues. CDR3 nucleotides: TGTGCTAGTGGTCCGGGACTAGCGGGAAACAATGAGCAGTTCTTC. Translated: CASGPGLAGNNEQFF. The full variable domain, its missing parts supplied by reference TRBV12-5 and TRBJ2-1, is DARVTQTPRHKVTEMGQEVTMRCQPILGHNTVFWYRQTMMQGLELLAYFRNRAPLDDSGMPKDRFSAEMPDATLATLKIQPSEPRDSAVYFCASGPGLAGNNEQFFGPGTRLTVL.

This clone was picked up a small number of times. The chain employs TRBV12-3 or TRBV12-4 and TRBJ1-5; 7 nucleotides align to TRBD1. The CDR3 runs to 13 residues. Unmatched junction bases numbered 9, after V lost 6 bases and J lost 10 bases. This CDR3 is CASSRDSEGPQHF. The CDR3 DNA follows: TGTGCCAGCAGCCGGGACAGTGAAGGTCCCCAGCATTTT.

The chain combines TRBV29-1 with TRBJ2-1, with D unresolved. The CDR3 length is 14 residues. Germline loops: CDR1 SQVTM, CDR2 ANQGSEA. Trimming took off 2 bases at V and 3 bases at J, with 11 bases between the two ends. The chain's CDR3 is CSVERLGNYNEQFF. CDR3 nucleotides: TGCAGCGTTGAAAGGCTGGGCAACTACAATGAGCAGTTCTTC.

This clone showed up just once. This chain joins TRBV11-2 and TRBJ2-1; 14 positions agree with TRBD2. J was trimmed by 6 bases and V by 3 bases; bases with no gene match: 1. The CDR3 totals 15 residues. Germline CDR1 and CDR2: SGHAT and FQNNGV. CDR3 residues: CASSLTSGRGNEQFF. CDR3 sequence (DNA): TGTGCCAGCAGCTTGACTAGCGGGAGGGGCAATGAGCAGTTCTTC.

The CDR3 sequence: CASSWGTSGGPNQETQYF. Written as DNA, the CDR3 is TGTGCCAGCAGCTGGGGGACTAGCGGGGGCCCCAACCAAGAGACCCAGTACTTC. The chain joins TRBV7-3 to TRBJ2-5, with 14 positions matching TRBD2. The germline CDR1 and CDR2 sequences are SGHTA and FQGTGA. V lost 4 bases to trimming and J lost 0 bases; unmatched junction nucleotides: 7. This CDR3 comprises 18 residues. Filled out from reference TRBV7-3 and TRBJ2-5, the complete variable domain reads GAGVSQTPSNKVTEKGKYVELRCDPISGHTALYWYRQSLGQGPEFLIYFQGTGAADDSGLPNDRFFAVRPEGSVSTLKIQRTERGDSAVYLCASSWGTSGGPNQETQYFGPGTRLLVL.

The chain employs TRBV3-1 (or the pseudogene TRBV3-2) and TRBJ1-1; D call uncertain. Germline lookup yields CDR1 LGHDT and CDR2 YNNKEL (reference sequence). The V gene lost 2 bases and the J gene lost 4 bases, with 8 bases spanning the gap. The CDR3 runs 13 residues. In nucleotides, the CDR3 is TGTGCCAGCAGCCAAATGGCAGGCACTGAAGCTTTCTTT. Translated: CASSQMAGTEAFF.

The chain has TRBV18 and TRBJ1-6; D is unresolved. Germline-derived CDR1 and CDR2 are KGHSH and LQKENI. The CDR3 loop spans 14 amino acids. The ends were cut back, 6 bases at V and 4 bases at J, with 10 bases in the middle. Here the CDR3 reads CASSLEIYNSPLHF. CDR3 in DNA: TGTGCCAGCTCTCTAGAGATATATAATTCACCCCTCCACTTT. Full variable domain (missing parts from reference TRBV18 and TRBJ1-6): NAGVMQNPRHLVRRRGQEARLRCSPMKGHSHVYWYRQLPEEGLKFMVYLQKENIIDESGMPKERFSAEFPKEGPSILRIQQVVRGDSAAYFCASSLEIYNSPLHFGNGTRLTVT.

The rearrangement uses TRBV11-1 and TRBJ2-2; 9 bases are shared with TRBD1. This CDR3 contains 14 residues. Germline V gene lookup returns CDR1 SGHAT and CDR2 FQDESV (reference sequence). The trim removed 5 bases at V and 7 bases at J, leaving 5 bases unmatched. CDR3 sequence: CASSPQGADGELFF. CDR3 bases: TGTGCCAGCAGCCCACAGGGGGCGGACGGGGAGCTGTTTTTT.

The chain couples TRBV5-5 to TRBJ1-2; the D is unclear. The CDR3 length is 17 residues. V lost 1 base and J 4 bases, leaving 20 bases between the germline ends. The germline gives CDR1 SGHKS, CDR2 YYEKEE (reference sequence). CDR3 sequence: CASSLSADSRGSYGYTF. The DNA for the CDR3 is TGTGCCAGCAGCTTGTCCGCAGACTCGCGGGGTAGCTATGGCTACACCTTC.

The genes are TRBV19 and TRBJ1-2; TRBD1 matches 7 bases. CDR3 length: 16 amino acids. Trimming took 0 bases from V and 4 from J; bases not matched to a gene: 8. The germline V gene encodes CDR1 LNHDA and CDR2 SQIVND (reference sequence). The CDR3 nucleotides are TGTGCCAGTAGTATAGATCCACCCGGGACAGCCTATGGCTACACCTTC. Translated: CASSIDPPGTAYGYTF.

The chain carries TRBV18 and TRBJ2-1; 10 positions match TRBD1. CDR1 and CDR2 (germline): KGHSH, LQKENI. V lost 0 bases to trimming and J lost 4 bases; unmatched junction nucleotides: 6. The CDR3 spans 17 residues. The CDR3 nucleotides read TGTGCCAGCTCACCACCGGGACAGGGGACCGCTTACAATGAGCAGTTCTTC. Amino acid sequence: CASSPPGQGTAYNEQFF.

This clone has a single count. The CDR3 here is CASSGQGSEAFF. CDR3 DNA: TGTGCCAGCAGCGGACAGGGCTCTGAAGCTTTCTTT. V usage is TRBV9 and J usage is TRBJ1-1, with 7 bases lining up with TRBD1. This CDR3 comprises 12 residues. Germline V CDR1 and CDR2: SGDLS, YYNGEE. Germline trimming cut 3 bases from V and 6 bases from J; bases unmatched to any gene: 2.

CDR3 sequence reads: CASSPRAPQWAGELFF. The CDR3 coding sequence is TGTGCCAGCAGCCCCCGCGCTCCACAGTGGGCCGGGGAGCTGTTTTTT. V gene TRBV27 combines with J gene TRBJ2-2, with D unresolved. V lost 6 bases and J lost 6, with 20 bases in between. The length of the CDR3 is 16 residues. Germline V lookup: CDR1 MNHEY, CDR2 SMNVEV (reference sequence).

The V gene is TRBV28, the J gene TRBJ1-5, with 8 positions matching TRBD1. The V and J ends lost 1 base and 6 bases, in that order; junction bases with no gene match: 2. Germline V lookup: CDR1 MDHEN, CDR2 SYDVKM. The CDR3 is 14 amino acids. The CDR3 reads CASSLSGGGQPQHF. CDR3 DNA sequence: TGTGCCAGCAGTTTATCAGGGGGCGGTCAGCCCCAGCATTTT.

The chain uses TRBV6-2 or TRBV6-3 and TRBJ1-2; weak D call: TRBD1 (5 bases). This CDR3 is 16 amino acids long. Germline V gene lookup returns CDR1 MNHEY and CDR2 SVGEGT. V gave up 6 bases and J gave up 4 bases, with 21 bases separating them. The CDR3 region has the DNA TGTGCCAGCAGCCATCCTGGAGGGGCAGGTACCTATGGCTACACCTTC. Protein product: CASSHPGGAGTYGYTF.

The rearrangement uses TRBV6-5 and TRBJ1-6; D gene unclear. Germline lookup yields CDR1 MNHEY and CDR2 SVGAGI. The CDR3 is 15 amino acids. V lost 6 bases to trimming and J lost 7 bases, with 16 bases between them. CDR3 nucleotide sequence: TGTGCCAGCAGCGGACTCGTGGCCTCCAATTCACCCCTCCACTTT. Amino acid sequence: CASSGLVASNSPLHF.

The V and J genes are TRBV4-1 and TRBJ2-2; TRBD2 agrees at 12 bases. Germline CDR1 reads MGHRA; CDR2 reads YSYEKL. This CDR3 comprises 19 residues. Trimming cost V 1 base and J 2 bases; bases outside gene matches: 8. The CDR3 DNA follows: TGCGCCAGCAGCCAAGTTTATCTAGCGGGGGGGAGAAACACCGGGGAGCTGTTTTTT. Its translation is CASSQVYLAGGRNTGELFF.